These T cell receptor beta chains were read from a single sample in a study of blood T cell repertoires in COVID-19. Profiled with immunoSEQ multiplex PCR; TCRdb holds only in-frame clones, not every one. Of about 200,000 clones listed, over 75% are singletons. Sample: peripheral blood. All receptors come from a man aged 50 to 60 with COVID-19, enrolled during active disease. Both conserved end residues are part of each CDR3. A D gene is named only where the DNA matches it firmly. Clone sizes are given selectively: once, few, many, or a class where the clone is expanded.

D gene: NA; clone size: NA; V gene: TRBV6-1; CDR3 protein: CASREGGGYNSPLHF
D gene: TRBD2; clone size: NA; V gene: TRBV19; CDR3 protein: CATYGLAGNNEQFF
D gene: TRBD2; clone size: NA; V gene: TRBV29-1; CDR3 protein: CSVGRLAQYQETQYF
D gene: NA; clone size: NA; V gene: TRBV30; CDR3 protein: CAWNTATYEQYF
D gene: TRBD2; clone size: NA; V gene: TRBV5-4; CDR3 protein: CASSRGLAGGEDTQYF
D gene: NA; clone size: once; V gene: TRBV10-3; CDR3 protein: CAISVGGYGYTF
D gene: NA; clone size: NA; V gene: TRBV19; CDR3 protein: CASRAGSKKQYF
D gene: NA; clone size: NA; V gene: TRBV7-2; CDR3 protein: CASSLRGGGTYEQYF
D gene: NA; clone size: NA; V gene: TRBV5-1; CDR3 protein: CASRRSTDTQYF
D gene: TRBD1; clone size: NA; V gene: TRBV28; CDR3 protein: CASSPILQGGGNTIYF
D gene: TRBD2; clone size: NA; V gene: TRBV7-9; CDR3 protein: CASSSTPLGGETQYF
D gene: TRBD1; clone size: NA; V gene: TRBV10-3; CDR3 protein: CAITAGQGRGYTF
D gene: NA; clone size: once; V gene: TRBV6-2/TRBV6-3; CDR3 protein: CASSNSDNEKLFF
D gene: NA; clone size: NA; V gene: TRBV7-2; CDR3 protein: CASREGGSNTGELFF
D gene: TRBD1; clone size: NA; V gene: TRBV27; CDR3 protein: CASSFTGQGANLPQKLFF
D gene: NA; clone size: NA; V gene: TRBV18; CDR3 protein: CASSPFPNSGEYTEAFF
D gene: NA; clone size: NA; V gene: TRBV6-4; CDR3 protein: CASSNFEGETQYF
D gene: TRBD1; clone size: NA; V gene: TRBV23-1; CDR3 protein: CASSHGDRANTGELFF
D gene: NA; clone size: NA; V gene: TRBV11-2; CDR3 protein: CASSPGTHSYNSPLHF
D gene: TRBD1; clone size: NA; V gene: TRBV19; CDR3 protein: CASRLSEGGLVGYTF
D gene: TRBD1; clone size: NA; V gene: TRBV28; CDR3 protein: CASSAIPNKGAPEAFF
D gene: TRBD2; clone size: NA; V gene: TRBV9; CDR3 protein: CASSATGTSGHNEQFF
D gene: TRBD1; clone size: NA; V gene: TRBV19; CDR3 protein: CASSMGTGTDTQYF
D gene: NA; clone size: once; V gene: TRBV5-1; CDR3 protein: CASREGFSYNSPLHF
D gene: TRBD2; clone size: NA; V gene: TRBV24-1; CDR3 protein: CATSDLLSGGANEQFF
D gene: NA; clone size: NA; V gene: TRBV6-5; CDR3 protein: CASSYSAAPGTEAFF
D gene: NA; clone size: NA; V gene: TRBV5-1; CDR3 protein: CASSLAGQVYNSPLHF
D gene: TRBD1; clone size: NA; V gene: TRBV5-1; CDR3 protein: CASSLGPGGLGELFF
D gene: TRBD1; clone size: NA; V gene: TRBV27; CDR3 protein: CASSPNRQGVIHGELFF
D gene: NA; clone size: NA; V gene: TRBV11-2; CDR3 protein: CASSLEIAVGGELFF
D gene: TRBD1; clone size: few; V gene: TRBV12-5; CDR3 protein: CASGLGQGERNEQFF
D gene: TRBD2; clone size: many; V gene: TRBV7-8; CDR3 protein: CASSLRLAGRQDTQYF
D gene: TRBD1; clone size: NA; V gene: TRBV3-1/TRBV3-2; CDR3 protein: CASRGTGGNSPLHF
D gene: NA; clone size: NA; V gene: TRBV15; CDR3 protein: CATSRDLEDTQYF
D gene: TRBD1; clone size: NA; V gene: TRBV9; CDR3 protein: CASSVGTAIYEQYF
D gene: NA; clone size: NA; V gene: TRBV10-3; CDR3 protein: CAISESPVTDTQYF
D gene: TRBD2; clone size: few; V gene: TRBV19; CDR3 protein: CASSQTGGAYEQYF
D gene: NA; clone size: NA; V gene: TRBV19; CDR3 protein: CASSNLGQQSNQPQHF
D gene: NA; clone size: NA; V gene: TRBV12-5; CDR3 protein: CASATRIRQGTYNEQFF
D gene: TRBD2; clone size: NA; V gene: TRBV7-2; CDR3 protein: CASSSFLLAGGSYNEQFF
D gene: TRBD1; clone size: NA; V gene: TRBV19; CDR3 protein: CASSIRQGSEKLFF
D gene: NA; clone size: few; V gene: TRBV6-5; CDR3 protein: CASSSMGGLYEQYF
D gene: TRBD2; clone size: NA; V gene: TRBV6-5; CDR3 protein: CATRTSGGPQETQYF
D gene: TRBD1; clone size: NA; V gene: TRBV2; CDR3 protein: CASSEGTGRYYGYTF
D gene: TRBD1; clone size: NA; V gene: TRBV15; CDR3 protein: CATSGDRDDEQYF